Given below is one T cell receptor (beta chain) in context. It lacks a known antigen. No base-level quality is on record; no much larger clone is a single base apart. The sample is drawn from a study of blood T cell repertoires in COVID-19 (dated by TCRdb to about 2020). Study-level background: Samples covering the acute and convalescent phases of COVID-19 were provided by collaborators in the United States, Italy and Spain. The material from the prospective study consisted of cDNA or gDNA derived from T cells, B-cell-depleted T cells, or PBMCs. Deeply sampled blood TCRbeta repertoires from subjects exposed to, actively infected with, or recovered from COVID-19 were included in the dataset. The repertoires were released in a freely available public database meant as a resource for research on the immune response to SARS-CoV-2. Samples were obtained from the ongoing ImmuneRACE study (first 160 participants) and from about 1,300 subjects provided by 6 global collaborators. The sample metadata nearly always contained a de-identified subject ID, COVID-19 status, age in years and sex. Where available, HLA class I and class II types were obtained from metadata supplied by the sample provider rather than from assay-based typing. Overall study results and their limits: The quantity of clinical and demographic metadata differed by source and by participant and was supplied without curation.

The immunoSEQ Assay, a bias-controlled multiplex PCR, was used to amplify TCRbeta CDR3 regions from genomic DNA. Per the original workflow: The number of nucleated cells in each sample was estimated from the amplification of reference gene primers within the assay. Sequence reads were collapsed and filtered to measure the absolute abundance of every unique TCRbeta CDR3 rearrangement. Productive Simpson clonality was computed per sample as the square root of Simpson's diversity index over productive rearrangements. TCRdb took over this immuneACCESS table, retaining in-frame rearrangements with V and J assigned. Such tables are incomplete; in checked studies, under half of the missing clones stem from an unresolved V gene, and the remainder is unexplained. The V and J calls and clone size come from that table; D and trimming were worked out from the DNA. The sample records some 290,000 clones, about 76% of which are singletons. Clones ranked in the top ten supply roughly 2.9% of the sample.

Each collaborating institution followed its own protocols to collect whole blood in K2EDTA tubes. For TCRbeta analysis, collaborator samples were shipped as frozen whole blood, as isolated PBMCs, or as DNA extracted from either sample type. The sequence came from a woman in her fifties or sixties with active or convalescent COVID-19. Sequencing was performed on peripheral blood.

The CDR3 here reads CASSEWRRTGSILETQYF. The DNA sequence is given as TGTGCCAGCAGTGAATGGAGGCGGACAGGGTCTATTTTGGAGACCCAGTACTTC. Here the chain combines TRBV2 and TRBJ2-5, and 8 junctional nucleotides match TRBD1. At the junction V is shortened by 2 bases and J by 5 bases; bases outside the gene matches: 16. According to the germline V gene, CDR1 reads SNHLY and CDR2 reads FYNNEI. Including the terminal cysteine and phenylalanine, the CDR3 comprises 18 residues. The CDR3 DNA has 54 bases and is translated from base 1.